The TCR beta chain under discussion was sequenced for a study of T cells after yellow fever vaccination. As for the study in general: Four memory subsets, EM, EMRA, CM and Tscm, were sorted by CD3, CD45RA, CCR7, CD95. General study results and limits: Though weaker, the secondary response peaked faster, on day 5 versus 15. Almost every vaccine-responding clonotype was undetectable in sorted memory subsets on day 0.

This clonotype was counted between two and nine times. UMIs and a universal primer site were added when TCR cDNA was made by 5'RACE template switching. TCRdb fed the 5' RACE reads into MiXCR, producing one record per CDR3 protein. In the table there are 45,000 to 75,000 distinct CDR3 sequences, approximately 6% of which are singletons. Deletions cut 7 bases from V and 6 bases from J, with 10 bases between. CDR1 is MNHEY and CDR2 is SVGAGI in the germline V gene. The CDR3 consists of 11 residues. This TCR derives from a man between 18 and 35 years old who received the YFV17D yellow fever vaccine. Sample: PBMCs, either bulk or a sorted T-cell subset (CD4+, CD8+, memory, or dextramer-sorted; not recorded which), taken on the day of the yellow fever booster vaccination. This rearrangement joins TRBV6-5 to TRBJ2-7; TRBD1 or TRBD2 may be the D gene (6 bases each). The CDR3 DNA is TGTGCCAGCACCGAGGGGGGCGAGCAGTACTTC. Protein: CASTEGGEQYF.